This T cell receptor (beta chain) emerged from a study of cytomegalovirus exposure and HLA in healthy donors (dated by TCRdb to 2017 to 2019). As for the study more broadly: An earlier analysis of some 550 of the donors reported roughly 270 Gb of sequence data and some 100 million unique TCR beta sequences from some 180 million T cells. The number of donors typed differed by locus, with about 629-640 for A, B, C, DRB1 and DQB1, more than 500 for DQA1, some 570 for DPA1, and 472 for DPB1. All discovery cohort repertoires had been generated using a single sequencing platform. In the later analysis, no new phenotypic data were used to find candidate immune exposures; instead, reliance was placed on TCR beta sequences and their occurrence across donors. Along with the roughly 700-subject first cohort, a separate validation cohort of over 90 different subjects was used. Donor age, sex, ethnicity and CMV serostatus were collected together with the repertoire data. Four or five DR-DQ haplotypes were handled as single units for association and clustering because linkage in the cohort was strong. Among approximately 370 genotyped donors of the cohort, an average of around 250,000 unique TCR beta nucleotide sequences was sequenced per donor, of which roughly 17% were non-productive. The study profiled the T cell repertoires of hundreds of subjects by immunosequencing and related them to cytomegalovirus serostatus. A later analysis re-examined previously published TCR beta repertoires from over 500 donors and added high-resolution HLA genotyping to investigate patterns of TCR occurrence. About 280 gigabases of sequencing data and approximately 92 million unique TCR sequences made up an early release that covered approximately 700 HLA-typed donors. Class I and class II HLA loci were covered by the typing at four-digit resolution. To predict cytomegalovirus infection status, the study combined high-throughput TCR immunosequencing, statistical association of individual TCRs with disease status, and machine learning. To decide whether each TCR beta V gene segment behaved as functional or pseudogenic, an earlier analysis of approximately 600 of the donors relied on high-throughput TCR beta sequencing. The aim of the study was to test whether cataloging public T cell receptors could identify signatures of past pathogen exposure. A later genetic analysis used genome-wide SNP genotypes for about 55% of the 666 donors, treating that subset as a discovery cohort. Of the 350 to 450 genotyped donors, 80% to 90% were placed in the genetic ancestry cluster associated with self-reported Caucasian donors.

Trimming costs V 2 bases and J 1 base, and their ends lie 9 bases apart. The CDR3 spans 15 residues, from the cysteine through the phenylalanine. Only the CDR3 DNA stays, 45 bases, in frame from base 1. According to the germline V gene, CDR1 reads MNHEY and CDR2 reads SVGAGI. Library creation used the immunoSEQ multiplex PCR assay. For the multiplex PCR, a mixture combining 60 forward primers for TCR Vbeta segments and 13 reverse primers for TCR Jbeta segments was used. The CDR3 region of rearranged TCR beta genes was amplified from genomic DNA by a multiplex PCR assay. The amplified TCR beta libraries were sequenced on the Illumina HiSeq System as 87-base-pair reads. In the original analysis: A later analysis counted tens of millions of unique TCR beta chains across the 700 or so repertoires, and some 12 million of these chains were shared by at least two donors. To remove PCR and sequencing errors, raw reads were error-corrected and collapsed into unique sequences using a nearest-neighbor algorithm that merged closely related sequences. To assign V, D and J gene segments, CDR3 sequences were aligned to IMGT reference sequences. Each retained sequence needed at least a six-nucleotide match to both a V gene segment and a J gene segment. A rearrangement counted as productive if the CDR3 had no stop codons and remained in frame with V and J, and every other rearrangement counted as non-productive. Following IMGT convention, CDR3 was defined as the stretch from the second conserved V-encoded cysteine up to the conserved J-encoded phenylalanine. The earlier analysis of around 640 of the donors excluded sequences that lacked an unambiguous match to a single V gene segment. In an earlier analysis of 587 of the donors, V segments were called functional above 56.7% productive rearrangements and were called segregating when the between-donor standard deviation exceeded 5%. A statistical classification framework was developed to diagnose cytomegalovirus status using the catalog of TCR beta chain sequences. In a later analysis, V and J genes were assigned by comparing TCR nucleotide sequences against IMGT/GENE-DB human TR gene sequences. A later analysis assigned CDR3 sequences and most-parsimonious VDJ recombination scenarios with the TCRdist pipeline. In a later analysis, each TCR beta chain was defined by its CDR3 amino acid sequence together with its V-gene family, and reads without a unique V-gene family were excluded. To address suspected cross-contamination and a sequencing artifact, a later analysis removed 450 to 700 highly shared, low-generation-probability nucleotide sequences. A later analysis calculated a clonal expansion index for each public chain from normalized within-repertoire ranks of inferred template counts. In a later analysis, generation probabilities were computed using a VDJ recombination model fitted to out-of-frame rearrangements, and the results were checked against IGoR. A later analysis scored TCR-TCR, TCR-HLA and TCR-CMV co-occurrence with hypergeometric tests, applying a repertoire-size bias correction to TCR pairs. A later analysis estimated false discovery rates by permuting HLA or CMV assignments 20 times. In a later analysis, co-occurring TCRs were grouped with DBSCAN, and TCRdist sequence similarity was added when clustering was performed within HLA-allele-positive subsets. Repertoires with fewer than 30,000 or more than 120,000 public chains were left out of co-occurrence clustering, as were five repertoires with anomalous nucleotide sharing. TCRdb carries this immuneACCESS record with in-frame sequences only. Its versions omit some clonotypes, under half of them owing to an unresolved V gene in the studies checked, with the rest unexplained. V and J calls and clone size are those listed in that table; D and trimming were worked out from the DNA. The sample has 170,000 or so clones on record, roughly 87% of them singletons. More than 1.5% of the sample is held by the ten biggest clonotypes.

What the authors observed across the whole study: Compared with the approximately 670-donor mean, donors in an Asian-associated ancestry cluster had fewer N-insertions in productive TCRs, according to a later genetic analysis. In an earlier analysis of some 550 of the donors, most TCR beta V segments were observed in productive rearrangements about 87% or about 30% of the time, broadly matching IMGT annotations. The presence/absence analyses assumed that sequencing depth was roughly uniform across donors, and that assumption may not be true. A later genetic analysis associated a missense DCLRE1C variant with V-gene and J-gene trimming of TCR beta chains, and an independent cohort replicated the association. Compared with equally common non-associated chains, HLA-associated TCR beta chains in a later analysis were more clonally expanded and had lower generation probabilities. In a later analysis, TCR association rates were found to vary across HLA loci, with the most associated TCRs seen for DRB1 alleles and the fewest for HLA-C alleles. According to a later analysis, parvovirus B19, influenza, CMV and Epstein-Barr virus appeared linked to several top co-occurrence clusters. This cohort had only TCR beta chains sequenced, and the lack of alpha or paired-chain data limited which features could be detected. A later analysis associated 16,951 TCR beta sequences with specific HLA alleles at a false discovery rate of 0.05. Three of the identified cytomegalovirus-associated TCR beta chains were confirmed in vitro to be specific for cytomegalovirus antigens. Across donors, most TCR sequences were observed very rarely, whereas some public TCRs were present in many individuals. Because HLA typing was missing for some donors at each locus, association tests included only the typed subset. According to a later analysis, most CMV-associated TCR beta chains appeared to be HLA-restricted, and the HLA associations seemed to be driven largely by CMV exposure. The earlier analysis of approximately 590 of the donors excluded roughly 16 rarely observed V segments, including chromosome 9 orphons, because counts were too low. For the cohort, immune exposure information was limited to CMV serostatus. The classifier was reported to diagnose cytomegalovirus status with high specificity and sensitivity in both the original cohort and the validation cohort. A total of roughly 160 TCR beta chains were listed by the study as associated with cytomegalovirus. The authors suggested that the approach could potentially be extended to other disease states and immunological phenotypes. The 87-base-pair reads could not distinguish some IMGT-functional V segments, including TRBV6-2 and TRBV6-3, so those segments were excluded. Linkage disequilibrium might explain the correlated functional status among segregating V segments, but an unknown experimental factor could not be ruled out. When HLA alleles, especially DR and DQ, strongly co-occurred, TCR associations were difficult to assign to individual alleles. A further reported finding was that TCR beta sequences accurately predicted the HLA-A and HLA-B alleles for most subjects in the first cohort. A cluster of highly shared sequence variants was judged likely to represent a technical artifact of the sequencing pipeline.

In total, approximately 690 healthy bone marrow donors made up the cohort. At the time of sampling, every cohort member was nominally healthy, though immune exposures that went unrecorded were likely present. The donor tested CMV seronegative and was one of the 352 seronegative cohort members. A peripheral blood sample was provided by each donor, and peripheral blood mononuclear cells were used for TCR beta sequencing. Genomic DNA was extracted from the blood cell samples with the Qiagen DNeasy Blood Extraction Kit. Only a few counts were recorded for this clone. Its antigen is currently not known. No base quality information exists; no much larger clone differs at one position.

This clonotype originated in a man aged 50 to 60 in good health and CMV-seronegative. This sequence uses TRBV6-5 and TRBJ1-3, with TRBD1 as a weak D call on 5 bases. Sequencing was done on a sample of PBMCs. The nucleotide sequence is TGTGCCAGCAGTTACGCGGGACTTTCTGGAAACACCATATATTTT. This encodes CASSYAGLSGNTIYF.